This TCR beta chain was recovered during a study of cytomegalovirus exposure and HLA in healthy donors. Whole-study results and caveats: In a later analysis, an Asian-associated ancestry cluster reportedly showed fewer N-insertions than the roughly 700-donor mean.

This clone appeared a few times. Its antigen is unidentified. Germline CDR1 is ENHRY and CDR2 is SYGVKD. The length of the CDR3 is 14 residues. V lost 6 bases, J lost 7 bases, and 15 bases lay in between. PCR primers comprised 60 Vbeta and 13 Jbeta primers. The protocol was immunoSEQ multiplex PCR, while the TCRdb copy is restricted to in-frame clones and leaves out a portion. Of 180,000 or so clones in the sample, approximately 82% were seen once. Sequenced input: PBMCs. The chain recombines TRBV10-3 with TRBJ2-2, with TRBD1 as a possible D gene (6 bases). The sequence came from a woman in her forties in good health and CMV-seropositive. CDR3: CAIRGQTIGGELFF. The CDR3 DNA is TGTGCCATCAGAGGACAGACTATTGGCGGGGAGCTGTTTTTT.